Listed below are T cell receptor beta chains from one sample, sequenced in a study of tumor and adjacent non-tumor tissue in lung cancer. MiXCR, applied by TCRdb to the multiplex PCR reads, yields one record per CDR3 protein. Of about 110,000 distinct CDR3 sequences in the sample, approximately 84% were seen once. The sequenced sample consisted of lung tumor tissue. The receptors stem from a man aged 70 or older with non-small cell lung cancer. CDR3s include the opening cysteine and the closing phenylalanine or tryptophan. Each record gives: CDR3 length, V gene, D gene, clone size, J gene, CDR3 DNA, CDR3 protein. D genes are given only for firm matches. A row's size may be missing; if present it is once, few, many or a size class.

cdr3_length: 15
v_call: TRBV24-1
d_call: TRBD1
clone_size: -
j_call: TRBJ1-5
cdr3_nt: TGTGCCACCTGTCCGGGACAGGGATTCAATCAGCCCCAGCATTTT
cdr3_aa: CATCPGQGFNQPQHF

cdr3_length: 14
v_call: TRBV6-5
d_call: TRBD1
clone_size: -
j_call: TRBJ1-5
cdr3_nt: TGTGTCAGCAGTTATGACAGGGGAAATCAGCCCCAACATTTT
cdr3_aa: CVSSYDRGNQPQHF

cdr3_length: 12
v_call: TRBV29-1
d_call: TRBD2
clone_size: -
j_call: TRBJ2-1
cdr3_nt: TGCAGCGTTGGGCGGGACTACAATAAACAGTTCTTC
cdr3_aa: CSVGRDYNKQFF

cdr3_length: 14
v_call: TRBV4-2
d_call: -
clone_size: -
j_call: TRBJ2-7
cdr3_nt: TGTGCCACCAGCCAAGGACAAGGTCTCTATGAGCAGTACTTC
cdr3_aa: CATSQGQGLYEQYF

cdr3_length: 15
v_call: TRBV11-3
d_call: TRBD1
clone_size: -
j_call: TRBJ2-5
cdr3_nt: TGTGCCAGCAGCCAAGGACAGGGGGTACACATAACCCAGTACTTC
cdr3_aa: CASSQGQGVHITQYF

cdr3_length: 15
v_call: TRBV11-2
d_call: -
clone_size: -
j_call: TRBJ1-2
cdr3_nt: TGTGCCAGCAGCTCGGCTGAACTCGCTAACTATGACTACACCTTC
cdr3_aa: CASSSAELANYDYTF

cdr3_length: 17
v_call: TRBV6-1
d_call: -
clone_size: once
j_call: TRBJ2-1
cdr3_nt: TGTGCCAACACCAATTTCGGGTCGCAGGGATTGGTCGATGAGCAGTTCTTT
cdr3_aa: CANTNFGSQGLVDEQFF

cdr3_length: 14
v_call: TRBV4-1
d_call: -
clone_size: -
j_call: TRBJ2-5
cdr3_nt: TGCGCCAGTAGCCAACGATGGGGGCATGAGACCCAGTACTTC
cdr3_aa: CASSQRWGHETQYF

cdr3_length: 16
v_call: TRBV28
d_call: -
clone_size: -
j_call: TRBJ1-1
cdr3_nt: TGTGCCAGCAGTATGAGAGGGGGACCTCCTTTCCATGGAGCTTTCTTT
cdr3_aa: CASSMRGGPPFHGAFF

cdr3_length: 17
v_call: TRBV19
d_call: -
clone_size: -
j_call: TRBJ2-2
cdr3_nt: TGTGCCAGCAGTAAGACTGCTTTTGGGGGGGCCACCGAAGAGCTGTTTTTT
cdr3_aa: CASSKTAFGGATEELFF

cdr3_length: 15
v_call: TRBV5-4
d_call: -
clone_size: -
j_call: TRBJ2-1
cdr3_nt: TGTGCCAGCAGCTTTGGGGGCATGGTGGGGAATGAGGAGCTCTTC
cdr3_aa: CASSFGGMVGNEELF

cdr3_length: 14
v_call: TRBV29-1
d_call: -
clone_size: -
j_call: TRBJ2-5
cdr3_nt: TGCAGCGCCCTAGGGATTAGCAGTTCGGAGTCCCAGTACTTC
cdr3_aa: CSALGISSSESQYF

cdr3_length: 12
v_call: TRBV20-1
d_call: -
clone_size: -
j_call: TRBJ2-3
cdr3_nt: TGCAATGCTTCCAGGGAGTGGGATACGCAGTATTTT
cdr3_aa: CNASREWDTQYF

cdr3_length: 15
v_call: TRBV11-2
d_call: -
clone_size: -
j_call: TRBJ2-5
cdr3_nt: TGTGCCGGCAGCTTAGAAGGTCAGGACAAAGAGACCCAGAACTTC
cdr3_aa: CAGSLEGQDKETQNF

cdr3_length: 15
v_call: TRBV10-1
d_call: TRBD2
clone_size: -
j_call: TRBJ2-1
cdr3_nt: TGCGCCAGCAGCGCGGAACTAGCGAGGAAGGATGAGGAGTTCTTC
cdr3_aa: CASSAELARKDEEFF

cdr3_length: 13
v_call: TRBV9
d_call: TRBD1
clone_size: few
j_call: TRBJ2-7
cdr3_nt: TGTGCCAGCAGCACCGGGACAGGCTACGAGCAGTACTTC
cdr3_aa: CASSTGTGYEQYF

cdr3_length: 10
v_call: TRBV5-1
d_call: -
clone_size: many
j_call: TRBJ2-1
cdr3_nt: TGCGCCATCAGGCCCAATGAGCAGTTCTTC
cdr3_aa: CAIRPNEQFF

cdr3_length: 16
v_call: TRBV29-1
d_call: -
clone_size: few
j_call: TRBJ1-2
cdr3_nt: TGCAGGGTTCTCCCCTACCTGGGGCCAGATAACTATGGCTACACCTTC
cdr3_aa: CRVLPYLGPDNYGYTF

cdr3_length: 16
v_call: TRBV28
d_call: TRBD1
clone_size: many
j_call: TRBJ1-2
cdr3_nt: TGTGCCAGCAGCGAAACCGGGACAGGCTCTCCGGTGGGCTACACCTTC
cdr3_aa: CASSETGTGSPVGYTF

cdr3_length: 16
v_call: TRBV6-5
d_call: -
clone_size: once
j_call: TRBJ2-7
cdr3_nt: TGTGGCAGCAGTTATTTTTTGGGAACTAGGGGTACCGAGCAGTACTTC
cdr3_aa: CGSSYFLGTRGTEQYF

cdr3_length: 13
v_call: TRBV6-5
d_call: -
clone_size: -
j_call: TRBJ2-7
cdr3_nt: TGTGCCAGCAGCCCCATGTTGGACTACGAGCGGTACTTC
cdr3_aa: CASSPMLDYERYF

cdr3_length: 15
v_call: TRBV11-3
d_call: TRBD2
clone_size: medium-sized
j_call: TRBJ2-7
cdr3_nt: TGTGCCAGCAGCCGAGGACTAGCGGGGTCCTACGAGCAGTACTTC
cdr3_aa: CASSRGLAGSYEQYF

cdr3_length: 14
v_call: TRBV9
d_call: -
clone_size: -
j_call: TRBJ2-3
cdr3_nt: TGTGCCAGCAGCGTAGCCCCTAGCACAGATACGCAGTATTTT
cdr3_aa: CASSVAPSTDTQYF

cdr3_length: 15
v_call: TRBV11-2
d_call: -
clone_size: -
j_call: TRBJ2-7
cdr3_nt: TGTGCCAGCAGCCCCGCCAGGACACCAACCTGCGAGCAGTACTTC
cdr3_aa: CASSPARTPTCEQYF

cdr3_length: 15
v_call: TRBV12-3/TRBV12-4
d_call: TRBD2
clone_size: -
j_call: TRBJ2-5
cdr3_nt: TGTGCCAACAGCGGGCTAGCGGGAGTGCTGGAGACCGAGTACTTC
cdr3_aa: CANSGLAGVLETEYF

cdr3_length: 14
v_call: TRBV11-2
d_call: -
clone_size: -
j_call: TRBJ2-2
cdr3_nt: TGTACCACCAGCCTGGACAGTCAGTCCGGGAAGCTGTTTTTT
cdr3_aa: CTTSLDSQSGKLFF

cdr3_length: 16
v_call: TRBV20-1
d_call: -
clone_size: -
j_call: TRBJ2-3
cdr3_nt: TGCAGTACTAGAGATCTAGGGGATGATCGCAATCAGCCCCAGTATTTT
cdr3_aa: CSTRDLGDDRNQPQYF

cdr3_length: 13
v_call: TRBV4-2
d_call: -
clone_size: -
j_call: TRBJ1-6
cdr3_nt: TGCGCCAGCAAGACCGGCGGTAATTCGCTCCTCCACTTT
cdr3_aa: CASKTGGNSLLHF

cdr3_length: 15
v_call: TRBV7-8
d_call: -
clone_size: -
j_call: TRBJ2-2
cdr3_nt: TGTGCCAGTAGCTTAGTTTCGGTCAGCACCGGGGAGCTGTTTTTT
cdr3_aa: CASSLVSVSTGELFF

cdr3_length: 16
v_call: TRBV12-3/TRBV12-4
d_call: -
clone_size: many
j_call: TRBJ1-3
cdr3_nt: TGTGCCAGCAGTCCAGGGGATCGAGTCTCTGGAAACACCATATATTTT
cdr3_aa: CASSPGDRVSGNTIYF

cdr3_length: 16
v_call: TRBV5-4
d_call: TRBD2
clone_size: -
j_call: TRBJ2-1
cdr3_nt: TGTGCCAGCAGCGGAGCCAGGACTAGTCGGAGAGCGGAACAGTTCTTC
cdr3_aa: CASSGARTSRRAEQFF

cdr3_length: 14
v_call: TRBV28
d_call: -
clone_size: -
j_call: TRBJ2-2
cdr3_nt: TGTGTCAGCAGTTTATTCCCTAGTACCGGGGAGCTGTTTTTT
cdr3_aa: CVSSLFPSTGELFF

cdr3_length: 16
v_call: TRBV6-6
d_call: TRBD2
clone_size: many
j_call: TRBJ2-7
cdr3_nt: TGTGCCAGCAGTTACTCGACTAGCGGGTACTCCTACGAGCAGTACTTC
cdr3_aa: CASSYSTSGYSYEQYF

cdr3_length: 16
v_call: TRBV10-3
d_call: TRBD1
clone_size: few
j_call: TRBJ2-7
cdr3_nt: TGTGCCATCAGTGAGTCGGGACAGCCTTCGAGGGACGAGCAGTACTTC
cdr3_aa: CAISESGQPSRDEQYF

cdr3_length: 12
v_call: TRBV7-8
d_call: -
clone_size: once
j_call: TRBJ1-5
cdr3_nt: TGTGCCAGCAGCTTAGGGGCTGAGCCCCAGCATTTT
cdr3_aa: CASSLGAEPQHF

cdr3_length: 19
v_call: TRBV6-2/TRBV6-3
d_call: -
clone_size: -
j_call: TRBJ1-5
cdr3_nt: TGTGCCAGCAGTTACTCGATTGGGGGTACAATAGCGAGCAATCAACCCCAGCATTTT
cdr3_aa: CASSYSIGGTIASNQPQHF

cdr3_length: 19
v_call: TRBV6-1
d_call: TRBD2
clone_size: -
j_call: TRBJ2-1
cdr3_nt: TGTGCCAGCAGTGAAGACATGCAGTTACAGCGGGAGGCGCACAATAAGCAGTTCTTC
cdr3_aa: CASSEDMQLQREAHNKQFF

cdr3_length: 13
v_call: TRBV7-3
d_call: -
clone_size: once
j_call: TRBJ2-1
cdr3_nt: TGTGCAAGCAGCGAGTCAAACCACAATGAGCAGTTATTC
cdr3_aa: CASSESNHNEQLF

cdr3_length: 11
v_call: TRBV29-1
d_call: -
clone_size: -
j_call: TRBJ2-7
cdr3_nt: TGCAGCGTTGTTTTACTTGTCGAGCAGTACTTC
cdr3_aa: CSVVLLVEQYF

cdr3_length: 16
v_call: TRBV4-2
d_call: -
clone_size: -
j_call: TRBJ1-4
cdr3_nt: TGTGCCAGTAGCCAAGCCGGAGAGGGCTTTAATGAAAAACTGTTTTTT
cdr3_aa: CASSQAGEGFNEKLFF

cdr3_length: 16
v_call: TRBV6-2/TRBV6-3
d_call: -
clone_size: few
j_call: TRBJ2-1
cdr3_nt: TGTGCCAGCAGTCCAAAAGTAGGGAATTCGTGGAATGAGAAGTTCTTC
cdr3_aa: CASSPKVGNSWNEKFF

cdr3_length: 16
v_call: TRBV6-2/TRBV6-3
d_call: -
clone_size: -
j_call: TRBJ1-2
cdr3_nt: TGTGCCAGAAGTTACGGTCACAGTTTCTTGAACTATGGTTACACCTTC
cdr3_aa: CARSYGHSFLNYGYTF

cdr3_length: 15
v_call: TRBV6-2/TRBV6-3
d_call: -
clone_size: -
j_call: TRBJ2-3
cdr3_nt: TGTACCTGCAGTTACACTCGAAGGAGTTCAGATACGCAGTATTTT
cdr3_aa: CTCSYTRRSSDTQYF

cdr3_length: 16
v_call: TRBV4-1
d_call: TRBD1
clone_size: -
j_call: TRBJ2-5
cdr3_nt: TGCGCCAGCAGGCGAAACGCGGGACAGGCTAAAGAGACCCAGTACTTC
cdr3_aa: CASRRNAGQAKETQYF

cdr3_length: 14
v_call: TRBV20-1
d_call: TRBD2
clone_size: -
j_call: TRBJ2-5
cdr3_nt: TGCAGTGCTAGAGTATTGGGGGGGGAAAGGACCCAGTACTTC
cdr3_aa: CSARVLGGERTQYF

cdr3_length: 18
v_call: TRBV6-1
d_call: TRBD2
clone_size: -
j_call: TRBJ2-6
cdr3_nt: TGTACCAGCAATCCGGGACTAGCGGCACACTCTGGTTCCAACGTCCTGACTTTC
cdr3_aa: CTSNPGLAAHSGSNVLTF

cdr3_length: 14
v_call: TRBV4-1
d_call: -
clone_size: few
j_call: TRBJ2-1
cdr3_nt: TGTGCCAGCAGCCAAGTGGGTAAGGGGGTTGAGCAGTTCTTC
cdr3_aa: CASSQVGKGVEQFF

cdr3_length: 16
v_call: TRBV6-1
d_call: -
clone_size: -
j_call: TRBJ2-1
cdr3_nt: TGTGCCAGCACCCTAAGGGGGTACACCGGGTCCAATGAGCAATTCTTC
cdr3_aa: CASTLRGYTGSNEQFF

cdr3_length: 14
v_call: TRBV12-3/TRBV12-4
d_call: -
clone_size: -
j_call: TRBJ1-5
cdr3_nt: TGTGCCAGCAATTTCCGTGCCGAGTATCAGCCCCAGCATTTT
cdr3_aa: CASNFRAEYQPQHF

cdr3_length: 15
v_call: TRBV12-3/TRBV12-4
d_call: -
clone_size: -
j_call: TRBJ1-1
cdr3_nt: TGTGTCAGCAGTTACTCCAACACGGGGAACACTGAAGTTTTCTTT
cdr3_aa: CVSSYSNTGNTEVFF

cdr3_length: 16
v_call: TRBV12-3/TRBV12-4
d_call: -
clone_size: -
j_call: TRBJ2-1
cdr3_nt: -
cdr3_aa: CASSWGGWGRGNEQPF

cdr3_length: 15
v_call: TRBV12-3/TRBV12-4
d_call: -
clone_size: -
j_call: TRBJ1-1
cdr3_nt: TGTGTCAGCAGTTTGGGGAGGGACATGAACAGTGAAGCTTTCTTT
cdr3_aa: CVSSLGRDMNSEAFF